This T cell receptor (beta chain) was identified in a study of blood T cell repertoires in COVID-19. On the study more broadly: Italy, Spain and the United States were the sources of the convalescent and acute COVID-19 samples. T cells, B-cell-depleted T cells, or PBMCs supplied cDNA or gDNA.

As originally analysed: Amplification of reference gene primers provided the estimated nucleated cell counts. TCRdb keeps only in-frame clones here, not all; method: immunoSEQ multiplex PCR. D and trimming were read from the DNA, whereas the V and J calls and clone size are those reported in that table. Here the sample spans fewer than 200,000 clones, about 85% being singletons. This CDR3 has 15 amino acids. Germline V CDR1 and CDR2: KGHSH, LQKENI. Trimming took off 3 bases at V and 7 bases at J, with 16 bases between the two ends. A Seattle source enrolled patients during active infection and followed them longitudinally.

The rearrangement uses TRBV18 and TRBJ2-1; possibly TRBD1 for D (8 bases). This clonotype originated in a woman between 45 and 60 years old with COVID-19, enrolled during active disease. The sample comprised peripheral blood. DNA for the CDR3: TGTGCCAGCTCACCCGCAGGGGGCGGGGGAAATGAGCAGTTCTTC. This sequence encodes CASSPAGGGGNEQFF.